Shown below are 21 T cell receptor beta chains from a single sample sequenced in a study of control samples from healthy donors and cancer patients. Measured with immunoSEQ multiplex PCR; TCRdb has only the in-frame clones, and not every one. The sample carries 250,000 to 300,000 clones, approximately 80% recorded once. Source material: PBMCs. The receptors shown here come from a woman between 55 and 75 years old with lung cancer.

The chain employs TRBV3-1 (or the pseudogene TRBV3-2) and TRBJ1-1; D uncertain. Germline V gene lookup returns CDR1 LGHDT and CDR2 YNNKEL (reference sequence). V lost 0 bases and J lost 5, with 13 bases in between. This CDR3 is 15 amino acids long. The CDR3 DNA reads TGTGCCAGCAGCCAAGATTTAGGGTTTCGAACTGAAGCTTTCTTT. Its protein product is CASSQDLGFRTEAFF.

The gene calls are TRBV5-5 and TRBJ2-3; D unclear. Trimming removed 4 bases at V and 1 base at J, with 7 bases between. This CDR3 is 13 amino acids long. Germline V CDR1 and CDR2: SGHKS, YYEKEE (reference sequence). CDR3 loop: CASSLFRTDTQYF. DNA of the CDR3: TGTGCCAGCAGCCTCTTCCGCACAGATACGCAGTATTTT.

V gene TRBV2 combines with J gene TRBJ2-7, with D possibly being TRBD1 (6 bases). The length of the CDR3 is 11 residues. V lost 4 bases and J 5 bases, leaving 6 bases between the germline ends. Looked up from germline, CDR1 is SNHLY and CDR2 is FYNNEI. CDR3 amino acids: CASSGQDEQYF. DNA for the CDR3: TGTGCCAGCAGTGGACAGGACGAGCAGTACTTC.

The gene calls are TRBV18 and TRBJ2-6, with a possible D match to TRBD1 (6 bases). The CDR3 spans 15 residues. CDR1 is KGHSH and CDR2 is LQKENI in the germline V gene. Trimming shortened V by 3 bases and J by 2 bases, and 8 bases separated the two germline ends. The CDR3 protein is CASSPQGTGANVLTF. CDR3 in DNA: TGTGCCAGCTCACCCCAGGGGACTGGGGCCAACGTCCTGACTTTC.

The chain links TRBV5-1 to TRBJ2-3, with 12 nucleotides matching TRBD1. CDR1 SGHRS and CDR2 YFSETQ come from the germline V gene. The CDR3 spans 15 residues. Trimming took 7 bases from V and 4 from J; bases not matched to a gene: 7. The CDR3 spells CASYSGTGGADTQYF. The CDR3 DNA reads TGCGCCAGCTATAGCGGGACAGGGGGCGCAGATACGCAGTATTTT. Filled out from reference TRBV5-1 and TRBJ2-3, the complete variable domain reads KAGVTQTPRYLIKTRGQQVTLSCSPISGHRSVSWYQQTPGQGLQFLFEYFSETQRNKGNFPGRFSGRQFSNSRSEMNVSTLELGDSALYLCASYSGTGGADTQYFGPGTRLTVL.

The CDR3 spells CASSVSGKDTQYF. CDR3 sequence (DNA): TGTGCCAGCAGCGTATCAGGGAAAGATACGCAGTATTTT. The chain has TRBV9 and TRBJ2-3; a weak D match, TRBD1 (5 bases). CDR1 SGDLS and CDR2 YYNGEE come from the germline V gene. V gave up 1 base and J gave up 5 bases, with 8 bases separating them. The CDR3 totals 13 residues. Combining the CDR3 with reference TRBV9 and TRBJ2-3 gives the whole variable domain DSGVTQTPKHLITATGQRVTLRCSPRSGDLSVYWYQQSLDQGLQFLIQYYNGEERAKGNILERFSAQQFPDLHSELNLSSLELGDSALYFCASSVSGKDTQYFGPGTRLTVL.

The rearrangement joins TRBV27 to TRBJ2-7, with a tentative D call TRBD1 (5 bases). CDR3 length: 15 residues. Trimming removed 6 bases at V and 2 bases at J, with 17 bases between. Germline CDR1 reads MNHEY; CDR2 reads SMNVEV (reference sequence). The CDR3 protein is CASRRTLGQAYEQYF. CDR3 coding DNA: TGTGCCAGCAGGAGGACATTGGGGCAGGCCTACGAGCAGTACTTC.

The chain employs TRBV29-1 and TRBJ2-1, with D possibly TRBD2 on 7 matching bases. The V gene lost 4 bases and the J gene lost 0 bases, with 16 bases spanning the gap. From germline, CDR1 is SQVTM and CDR2 ANQGSEA. CDR3 length equals 16 residues. As DNA, the CDR3 is TGCAGCGTTGGAGGGGAACGGGGGGCCTCCTACAATGAGCAGTTCTTC. It is translated as CSVGGERGASYNEQFF.

J is TRBJ1-2 and V is TRBV5-1, with 8 bases that match TRBD1. The V gene end was trimmed by 4 bases and the J gene end by 4 bases; junction bases not matched to a gene: 9. The CDR3 is 15 residues long. Germline V gene data show CDR1 as SGHRS and CDR2 as YFSETQ. The CDR3 here is CASSTGQGYLYGYTF. The DNA for the CDR3 is TGCGCCAGCAGCACCGGACAGGGCTACCTCTATGGCTACACCTTC.

DNA of the CDR3: TGTGCCAGCAGTTCCCCCACCACGTTGGGTCAGCCCCAGCATTTT. This encodes CASSSPTTLGQPQHF. V gene TRBV6-6 combines with J gene TRBJ1-5; D uncertain. CDR3 length: 15 amino acids. Trimming took off 4 bases at V and 6 bases at J, with 16 bases between the two ends. CDR1 and CDR2 (germline): MNHNY, SVGAGI (reference sequence).

The V gene is TRBV10-3, the J gene TRBJ1-2, with D perhaps TRBD1 (6 bases). The germline gives CDR1 ENHRY, CDR2 SYGVKD. The CDR3 is 15 residues long. The V end was cut by 2 bases, the J end by 4 bases, with 14 bases between. The CDR3 reads CAISEGQTLSYGYTF. The CDR3 DNA follows: TGTGCCATCAGTGAGGGACAGACCCTTAGCTATGGCTACACCTTC.

Here the CDR3 reads CASSYLTGGNTEAFF. The CDR3 region has the DNA TGTGCCAGCAGTTACCTGACAGGGGGTAACACTGAAGCTTTCTTT. The J gene is TRBJ1-1, the V gene TRBV6-5; 9 nucleotides line up with TRBD1. J gave up 2 bases and V 2 bases, and 3 bases lay outside the gene matches. The germline CDR1 and CDR2 sequences are MNHEY and SVGAGI. The CDR3 runs 15 residues.

In the case of this clone: The sample has other DNA sequences that encode this CDR3 too. The V and J genes are TRBV7-2 and TRBJ2-5; D gene unclear. Trimming took off 1 base at V and 3 bases at J, with 6 bases between the two ends. The CDR3 sequence is 13 residues long. Per the germline V gene, CDR1 is SGHTA and CDR2 is FQGNSA. CDR3: CASSLEAEETQYF. The CDR3 DNA sequence: TGTGCCAGCAGCTTAGAGGCGGAAGAGACCCAGTACTTC. The variable domain in full, with the rest retrieved from reference TRBV7-2 and TRBJ2-5, is GAGVSQSPSNKVTEKGKDVELRCDPISGHTALYWYRQSLGQGLEFLIYFQGNSAPDKSGLPSDRFSAERTGGSVSTLTIQRTQQEDSAVYLCASSLEAEETQYFGPGTRLLVL.

V usage is TRBV5-1 and J usage is TRBJ2-3; D is unclear. The CDR3 is made up of 12 amino acids. V lost 1 base and J 3 bases, leaving 3 bases between the germline ends. Germline lookup yields CDR1 SGHRS and CDR2 YFSETQ. CDR3 residues: CASSLITDTQYF. The CDR3 DNA is TGCGCCAGCAGCTTGATAACAGATACGCAGTATTTT.

V and J are TRBV7-2 and TRBJ1-5, with a possible D match to TRBD1 (5 bases). CDR1 and CDR2 from the germline V gene are SGHTA and FQGNSA. The V gene lost 3 bases and the J gene lost 2 bases, with 14 bases spanning the gap. CDR3 size: 16 residues. The CDR3 DNA reads as TGTGCCAGCAGCTTGTGGGGCTCCAGCCGCAATCAGCCCCAGCATTTT. Protein product: CASSLWGSSRNQPQHF.

This chain links TRBV27 with TRBJ2-7; D tentatively reads TRBD1 or TRBD2 (6 bases each). CDR3 size: 15 residues. V was shortened by 6 bases and J by 6 bases, with 21 bases between the two germline ends. Germline V gene lookup returns CDR1 MNHEY and CDR2 SMNVEV (reference sequence). In DNA form, the CDR3 reads TGTGCCAGCAGGGTGACGGGACTGGGGGCCTCCGAGCAGTACTTC. Amino acids: CASRVTGLGASEQYF.

This rearrangement joins TRBV9 to TRBJ2-5, with 7 nucleotides matching TRBD2. The CDR3 loop spans 15 amino acids. Trimming removed 0 bases from V and 4 bases from J; junction bases left unmatched: 6. Germline V CDR1 and CDR2: SGDLS, YYNGEE. The CDR3 DNA reads TGTGCCAGCAGCGTAGTTGCGGGAGCGAGAGAGACCCAGTACTTC. Amino acid sequence: CASSVVAGARETQYF.

The rearrangement uses TRBV2 and TRBJ2-4; D is ambiguous. Trimming removed 2 bases from V and 8 bases from J, with 7 bases in between. CDR3 length: 12 residues. Germline assignment: CDR1 SNHLY and CDR2 FYNNEI. The CDR3 is CASSEREDIQYF. CDR3 in DNA: TGTGCCAGCAGTGAAAGAGAAGACATTCAGTACTTC.

The CDR3 nucleotides are TGTGCCAGCTCACCAGCCGGGGGCTATGGCTACACCTTC. Protein product: CASSPAGGYGYTF. V gene TRBV18 combines with J gene TRBJ1-2, with a weak D call TRBD1 (5 bases). Trimming removed 2 bases from V and 4 bases from J, with 8 bases in between. Germline-derived CDR1 and CDR2 are KGHSH and LQKENI. The CDR3 spans 13 residues.

The CDR3 nucleotides read TGTGCCAGTCCCCCTAGCGCAAGCACAGATACGCAGTATTTT. Translation: CASPPSASTDTQYF. The chain employs TRBV5-4 and TRBJ2-3; D possibly corresponds to TRBD2 (6 bases). The CDR3 contains 14 residues. The V gene's germline CDR1 is SGHNT and CDR2 YYREEE (reference sequence). Trimming cost V 8 bases and J 0 bases, with 13 bases left between them.

The J gene is TRBJ1-2, the V gene TRBV3-1 (or the pseudogene TRBV3-2); D is undetermined. CDR3 length: 14 residues. Germline lookup yields CDR1 LGHDT and CDR2 YNNKEL (reference sequence). The ends were cut back, 3 bases at V and 5 bases at J, with 13 bases in the middle. CDR3 region: CASSHGVGQYGYTF. The CDR3 nucleotides read TGTGCCAGCAGCCATGGAGTGGGCCAGTATGGCTACACCTTC.